These 15 T cell receptor beta chains came from one sample sequenced in a study of cytomegalovirus exposure and HLA in healthy donors. Amplification used 60 Vbeta primers and 13 Jbeta primers. Profiling relied on immunoSEQ multiplex PCR, and the TCRdb table lists in-frame clones only, not all of them. The sample records some 200,000 clones, around 77% being singletons. The sequencing input was PBMCs. The receptors derive from a woman aged 25-40 years in good health and CMV-seronegative.

This clone was seen just once. The rearrangement uses TRBV28 and TRBJ1-5; unclear D gene. Germline V gives CDR1 MDHEN, CDR2 SYDVKM. This CDR3 is 12 amino acids long. Trimming removed 9 bases from V and 2 bases from J, with 8 bases in between. CDR3 protein: CASYLGNQPQHF. In nucleotides, the CDR3 is TGTGCCAGTTATCTCGGCAATCAGCCCCAGCATTTT.

This clone was found once. J is TRBJ1-5 and V is TRBV19; 10 bases are a match to TRBD1. The CDR3 sequence is 15 residues long. Per germline, CDR1 LNHDA and CDR2 SQIVND (reference sequence). Trimming at V came to 5 bases and at J to 4 bases, leaving 5 bases not matched to a gene. CDR3 in amino acids: CASSWTGGGNQPQHF. Here the CDR3 DNA reads TGTGCCAGTAGTTGGACAGGGGGAGGGAATCAGCCCCAGCATTTT.

J is TRBJ1-1 and V is TRBV5-1; D is possibly TRBD1 (5 bases). In germline, CDR1 is SGHRS, CDR2 YFSETQ. The CDR3 length is 13 residues. V was trimmed by 3 bases and J by 7 bases, leaving 13 bases between them. This chain's CDR3 is CASSSWGGNEAFF. CDR3 DNA: TGCGCCAGCAGCTCGTGGGGGGGAAATGAAGCTTTCTTT.

The chain uses TRBV6-1 and TRBJ2-5; D possibly corresponds to TRBD1 (6 bases). Germline-derived CDR1 and CDR2 are MNHNS and SASEGT. Trimming took off 6 bases at V and 2 bases at J, with 16 bases between the two ends. The length of the CDR3 is 15 residues. CDR3 nucleotide sequence: TGTGCCAGCAGGGCAGGGGCAGGTGGGCAAGAGACCCAGTACTTC. It is translated as CASRAGAGGQETQYF.

The rearrangement joins TRBV5-4 to TRBJ1-3; TRBD1 agrees at 9 bases. CDR3 length: 15 amino acids. Germline assignment: CDR1 SGHNT and CDR2 YYREEE (reference sequence). J gave up 4 bases and V 2 bases, and 4 bases lay outside the gene matches. The CDR3 protein is CASSLQGARGNTIYF. CDR3 nucleotides: TGTGCCAGCAGCTTACAGGGGGCGCGGGGAAACACCATATATTTT.

The chain recombines TRBV4-2 with TRBJ2-6, with 9 bases matching TRBD1. Germline assignment: CDR1 LGHNA and CDR2 YNFKEQ. With V trimmed by 2 bases and J by 0 bases, 11 bases remained unmatched. The CDR3 totals 20 residues. CDR3 DNA sequence: TGTGCCAGCAGCCAATCGATTTTGACAGGGGGGGGCTCTGGGGCCAACGTCCTGACTTTC. Amino acids: CASSQSILTGGGSGANVLTF.

This chain connects TRBV5-1 to TRBJ2-2; weak D call: TRBD1 (5 bases). The CDR3 is 15 residues long. V was shortened by 3 bases and J by 4 bases, with 13 bases between the two germline ends. Germline CDR1 SGHRS, CDR2 YFSETQ. Here the CDR3 reads CASSSTTVTTGELFF. The DNA of the CDR3 is TGCGCCAGCAGCTCAACGACAGTTACCACCGGGGAGCTGTTTTTT.

This clone came up once. This chain joins TRBV2 and TRBJ1-5, with D possibly TRBD1 on 5 matching bases. CDR3 length equals 13 residues. Trimming removed 3 bases at V and 6 bases at J, with 9 bases between. Germline loops: CDR1 SNHLY, CDR2 FYNNEI. The CDR3 nucleotides read TGTGCCAGCAGTGAGGGGCGCGTTCAGCCCCAGCATTTT. Residues: CASSEGRVQPQHF. Full variable domain (rest looked up from reference TRBV2 and TRBJ1-5): EPEVTQTPSHQVTQMGQEVILRCVPISNHLYFYWYRQILGQKVEFLVSFYNNEISEKSEIFDDQFSVERPDGSNFTLKIRSTKLEDSAMYFCASSEGRVQPQHFGDGTRLSIL.

The chain has TRBV6-6 and TRBJ1-1; TRBD1 might be the D (6 bases). Trimming stripped 4 bases from V and 0 bases from J, with 9 bases between. Germline V gene data show CDR1 as MNHNY and CDR2 as SVGAGI (reference sequence). The CDR3 is made up of 14 amino acids. The CDR3 bases are TGTGCCAGCAGTTGGACAGAGATGAACACTGAAGCTTTCTTT. Translating gives CASSWTEMNTEAFF.

This chain connects TRBV27 to TRBJ1-6, with 8 bases lining up with TRBD1. Unmatched junction bases numbered 3, after V lost 2 bases and J lost 9 bases. CDR1 is MNHEY and CDR2 is SMNVEV in the germline V gene (reference sequence). This CDR3 has 14 amino acids. CDR3 bases: TGTGCCAGCAGTTTAAGGACAGGGAGTTCACCCCTCCACTTT. It specifies CASSLRTGSSPLHF.

The chain couples TRBV9 to TRBJ2-3, with 7 bases that match TRBD2. With 4 bases clipped from V and 2 bases from J, the junction kept 13 bases outside the gene matches. CDR1 is SGDLS and CDR2 is YYNGEE in the germline V gene. The CDR3 is 17 residues long. CDR3 coding DNA: TGTGCCAGCAGCACCGGGCGGGCGGGGGTGATCACAGATACGCAGTATTTT. Translated, it gives CASSTGRAGVITDTQYF.

The chain has TRBV27 and TRBJ2-5; 14 bases fit TRBD2. V lost 2 bases and J lost 5; bases outside the gene matches: 4. The CDR3 sequence is 16 residues long. Germline CDR1 MNHEY, CDR2 SMNVEV (reference sequence). The CDR3 reads CASSLGLAGGRETQYF. The DNA of the CDR3 is TGTGCCAGCAGTTTAGGACTAGCGGGGGGCAGGGAGACCCAGTACTTC.

CDR3 sequence reads: CASSDDSTTPASDGYTF. CDR3 bases: TGTGCCAGCAGCGACGATTCGACAACACCTGCATCGGATGGCTACACCTTC. V gene TRBV9 combines with J gene TRBJ1-2; D not certain. CDR1 and CDR2 (germline): SGDLS, YYNGEE. This CDR3 contains 17 residues. The V and J ends lost 3 bases and 6 bases respectively, with 24 bases between them.

The CDR3 reads CASTTLTRTRNYGYTF. The CDR3, as DNA: TGTGCCAGCACCACCCTGACTAGGACACGTAACTATGGCTACACCTTC. The chain combines TRBV2 with TRBJ1-2; possibly TRBD1 for D (5 bases). V was cut by 7 bases and J by 1 base, with 19 bases left in between. The CDR3 consists of 16 residues. Germline loops: CDR1 SNHLY, CDR2 FYNNEI.

V usage is TRBV30 and J usage is TRBJ2-3; TRBD1 aligns across 9 bases. This CDR3 has 11 residues. The germline V gene encodes CDR1 GTSNPN and CDR2 SVGIG (reference sequence). The ends lost 5 bases at V and 9 bases at J; junction bases unmatched: 3. CDR3 sequence: CAWSGQGTQYF. DNA of the CDR3: TGTGCCTGGTCCGGACAGGGGACGCAGTATTTT.